This note documents a single TCR beta chain sequence. TCRdb fed the 5' RACE reads into MiXCR, producing one record per CDR3 protein. The data contain about 720,000 distinct CDR3 sequences, 15% to 20% of them singletons. This entry belongs to a study of identical twins. These data are also associated with another study on T cells expressing NK-cell markers. As reported in that work: In a handful of donors, dominant clonotypes made up about 25-65% of CD3+CD56-NKG2C+ cells.

Sequenced material: PBMCs. This TCR was sampled from a woman between 18 and 29 years old in good health.

CDR3 DNA sequence: TGTGCCAGCAGCAAAGGAGGGGCCACTGAAGCTTTCTTT. Its protein is CASSKGGATEAFF. This chain joins TRBV7-8 and TRBJ1-1; a possible D gene is TRBD1 (5 bases). CDR3 size: 13 residues. With 5 bases removed from V and 4 bases from J, the gap between germline ends came to 11 bases. CDR1 is SGHVS, CDR2 FQNEAQ, per germline.